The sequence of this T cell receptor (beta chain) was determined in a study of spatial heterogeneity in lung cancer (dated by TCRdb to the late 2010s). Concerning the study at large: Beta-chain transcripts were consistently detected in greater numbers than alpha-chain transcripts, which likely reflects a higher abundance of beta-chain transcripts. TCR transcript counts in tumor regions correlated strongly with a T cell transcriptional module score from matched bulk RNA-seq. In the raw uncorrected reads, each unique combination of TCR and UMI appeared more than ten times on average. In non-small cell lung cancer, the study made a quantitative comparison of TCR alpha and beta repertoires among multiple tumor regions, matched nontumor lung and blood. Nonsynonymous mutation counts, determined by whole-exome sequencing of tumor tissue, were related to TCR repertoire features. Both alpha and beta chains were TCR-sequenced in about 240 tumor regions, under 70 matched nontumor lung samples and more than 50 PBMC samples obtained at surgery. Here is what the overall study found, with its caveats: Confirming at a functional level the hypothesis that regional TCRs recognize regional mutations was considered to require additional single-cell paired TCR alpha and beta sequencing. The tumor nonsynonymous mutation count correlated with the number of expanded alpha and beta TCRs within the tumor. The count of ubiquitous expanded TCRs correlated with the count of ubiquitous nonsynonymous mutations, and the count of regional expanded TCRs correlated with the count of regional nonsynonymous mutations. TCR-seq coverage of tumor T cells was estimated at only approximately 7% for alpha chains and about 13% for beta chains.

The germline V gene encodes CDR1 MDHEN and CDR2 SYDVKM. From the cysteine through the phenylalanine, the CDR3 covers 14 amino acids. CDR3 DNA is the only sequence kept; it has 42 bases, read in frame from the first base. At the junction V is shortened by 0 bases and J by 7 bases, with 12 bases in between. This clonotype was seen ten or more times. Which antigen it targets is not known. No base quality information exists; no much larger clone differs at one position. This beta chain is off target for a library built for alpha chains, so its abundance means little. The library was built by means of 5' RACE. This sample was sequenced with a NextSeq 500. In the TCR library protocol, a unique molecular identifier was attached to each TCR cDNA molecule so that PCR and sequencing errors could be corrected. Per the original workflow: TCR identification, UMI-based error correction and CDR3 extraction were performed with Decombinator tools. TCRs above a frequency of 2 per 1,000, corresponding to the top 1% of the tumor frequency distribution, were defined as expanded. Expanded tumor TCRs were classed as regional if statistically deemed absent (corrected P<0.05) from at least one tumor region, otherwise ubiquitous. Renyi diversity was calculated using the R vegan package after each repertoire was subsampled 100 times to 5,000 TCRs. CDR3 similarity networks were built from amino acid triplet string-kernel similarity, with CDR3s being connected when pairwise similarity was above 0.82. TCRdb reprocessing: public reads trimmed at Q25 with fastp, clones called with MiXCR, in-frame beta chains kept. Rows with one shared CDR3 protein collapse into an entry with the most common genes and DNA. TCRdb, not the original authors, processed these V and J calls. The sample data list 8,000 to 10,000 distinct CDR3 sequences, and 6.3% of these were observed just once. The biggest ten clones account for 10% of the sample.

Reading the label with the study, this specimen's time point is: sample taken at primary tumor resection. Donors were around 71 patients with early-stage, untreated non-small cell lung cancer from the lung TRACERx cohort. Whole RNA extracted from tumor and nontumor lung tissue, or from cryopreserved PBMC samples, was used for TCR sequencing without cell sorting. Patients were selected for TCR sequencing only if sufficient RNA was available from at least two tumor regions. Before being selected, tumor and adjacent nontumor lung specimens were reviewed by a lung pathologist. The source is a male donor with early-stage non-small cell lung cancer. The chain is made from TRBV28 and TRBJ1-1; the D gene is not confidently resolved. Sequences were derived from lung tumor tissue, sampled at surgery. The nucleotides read TGTGCCAGCAGTTTATGGGGGAGTCCGGATGAAGCTTTCTTT. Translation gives CASSLWGSPDEAFF.